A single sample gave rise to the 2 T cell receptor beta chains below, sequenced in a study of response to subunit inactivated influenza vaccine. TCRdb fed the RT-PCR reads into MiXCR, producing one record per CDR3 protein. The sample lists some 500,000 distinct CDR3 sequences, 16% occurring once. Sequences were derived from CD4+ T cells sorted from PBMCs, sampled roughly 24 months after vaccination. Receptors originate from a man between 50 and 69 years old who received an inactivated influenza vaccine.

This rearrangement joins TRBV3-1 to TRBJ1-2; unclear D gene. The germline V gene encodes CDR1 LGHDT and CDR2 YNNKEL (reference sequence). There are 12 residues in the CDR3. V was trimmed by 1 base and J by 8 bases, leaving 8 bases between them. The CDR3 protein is CASSQGASGYTF. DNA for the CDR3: TGTGCCAGCAGCCAAGGGGCAAGCGGCTACACCTTC.

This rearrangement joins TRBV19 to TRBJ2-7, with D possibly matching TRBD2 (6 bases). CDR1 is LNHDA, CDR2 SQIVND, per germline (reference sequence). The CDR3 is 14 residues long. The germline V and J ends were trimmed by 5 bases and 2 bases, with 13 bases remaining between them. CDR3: CASSRGRTAYEQYF. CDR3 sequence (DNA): TGTGCCAGTAGTCGGGGGAGGACCGCCTACGAGCAGTACTTC. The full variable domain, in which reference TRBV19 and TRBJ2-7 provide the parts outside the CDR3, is DGGITQSPKYLFRKEGQNVTLSCEQNLNHDAMYWYRQDPGQGLRLIYYSQIVNDFQKGDIAEGYSVSREKKESFPLTVTSAQKNPTAFYLCASSRGRTAYEQYFGPGTRLTVT.